A single sample gave rise to the 31 T cell receptor beta chains below, sequenced in a study of blood T cell repertoires in COVID-19. Some clones are missing from TCRdb's copy, which holds only in-frame ones; the method was immunoSEQ multiplex PCR. Of about 73,000 clones listed, roughly 80% are singletons. The material sequenced was peripheral blood. These TCRs come from a woman aged 60-70 years with acute or convalescent COVID-19.

The sample holds one count of this clone. The chain uses TRBV29-1 and TRBJ2-1; a weak D match, TRBD2 (7 bases). Germline assignment: CDR1 SQVTM and CDR2 ANQGSEA. The CDR3 runs to 17 residues. Trimming took off 7 bases at V and 1 base at J, with 23 bases between the two ends. As DNA, the CDR3 is TGCAGCGCCTCATTTCAGGGGAGGGCTCGTTCCTACAATGAGCAGTTCTTC. Its protein is CSASFQGRARSYNEQFF.

The J gene is TRBJ1-1, the V gene TRBV19, with 8 bases that match TRBD1. J lost 3 bases, V lost 7 bases, and 10 bases had no gene match. Germline lookup yields CDR1 LNHDA and CDR2 SQIVND (reference sequence). CDR3 size: 15 residues. In nucleotides, the CDR3 is TGTGCCAGTACCTCCCGGACAGGGAGGGACACTGAAGCTTTCTTT. Residues: CASTSRTGRDTEAFF.

This chain uses TRBV7-9 with TRBJ1-6; TRBD1 agrees at 9 bases. This CDR3 has 16 amino acids. With V trimmed by 5 bases and J by 9 bases, 11 bases remained unmatched. The germline V gene has CDR1 SEHNR and CDR2 FQNEAQ (reference sequence). The CDR3 is CASSASVTGGFSPLHF. The CDR3 DNA reads as TGTGCCAGCAGCGCATCCGTTACAGGGGGCTTTTCACCCCTCCACTTT.

This clone was counted a few times. V gene TRBV7-9 combines with J gene TRBJ2-2, with a tentative D call TRBD2 (5 bases). Germline CDR1 reads SEHNR; CDR2 reads FQNEAQ (reference sequence). V lost 11 bases and J 0 bases, leaving 13 bases between the germline ends. This CDR3 comprises 14 residues. The CDR3 sequence: CAYSGLSNTGELFF. The CDR3 DNA sequence: TGTGCCTACTCCGGACTCTCGAACACCGGGGAGCTGTTTTTT.

This chain joins TRBV11-2 and TRBJ1-5, with D perhaps matching TRBD1 (5 bases). Germline CDR1 SGHAT, CDR2 FQNNGV. The CDR3 contains 14 residues. Deletions cut 0 bases from V and 4 bases from J, with 7 bases between. CDR3 sequence (DNA): TGTGCCAGCAGCTTAGACGGGGGGAATCAGCCCCAGCATTTT. Translated: CASSLDGGNQPQHF.

This clone was observed a single time. This CDR3 is CASRFPHLPPGTGVTLPLHF. DNA for the CDR3: TGTGCCAGCAGATTTCCCCACTTGCCGCCGGGGACAGGGGTAACCTTGCCCCTCCACTTT. This chain joins TRBV2 and TRBJ1-6, with 10 bases that match TRBD1. V lost 6 bases to trimming and J lost 13 bases; unmatched junction nucleotides: 27. Germline CDR1 is SNHLY and CDR2 is FYNNEI. The CDR3 is 20 amino acids.

The chain uses TRBV30 and TRBJ2-2; 8 positions agree with TRBD1. The CDR3 contains 15 residues. V dropped 1 base and J dropped 0; count of bases not matched to a gene: 1. The germline V gene encodes CDR1 GTSNPN and CDR2 SVGIG (reference sequence). Written as DNA, the CDR3 is TGTGCCTGGAGTGCAGGGGGCGCGAACACCGGGGAGCTGTTTTTT. This codes for CAWSAGGANTGELFF.

This clone was seen a handful of times. This chain joins TRBV27 and TRBJ1-3; D ambiguous. The germline V and J ends were trimmed by 0 bases and 4 bases, with 7 bases remaining between them. The CDR3 spans 14 residues. From germline, CDR1 is MNHEY and CDR2 SMNVEV (reference sequence). The CDR3, as DNA: TGTGCCAGCAGTTTATCTCCGAGGGGAAACACCATATATTTT. Amino acids: CASSLSPRGNTIYF.

This clone was observed a single time. The chain has TRBV9 and TRBJ2-7, with 7 bases identical to TRBD2. The CDR3 is 15 amino acids. Germline V gives CDR1 SGDLS, CDR2 YYNGEE. V trimming: 2 bases; J trimming: 0 bases; junction bases outside the gene matches: 5. In DNA form, the CDR3 reads TGTGCCAGCAGCGTCGGACTAGGAAGCTCCTACGAGCAGTACTTC. This translates into CASSVGLGSSYEQYF.

The rearrangement uses TRBV2 and TRBJ1-2; possible D gene TRBD1, 6 bases. This CDR3 region has 13 residues. V was pared by 8 bases and J by 7 bases, with 17 bases between. Germline-derived CDR1 and CDR2 are SNHLY and FYNNEI. The chain's CDR3 is CASGQRGGAGYTF. The CDR3 nucleotides are TGTGCCAGCGGCCAAAGGGGGGGCGCTGGCTACACCTTC.

The chain carries TRBV7-2 and TRBJ2-1; 9 positions agree with TRBD2. Germline CDR1 and CDR2: SGHTA and FQGNSA. V lost 4 bases, J lost 8 bases, and 12 bases stayed unmatched. The CDR3 length is 16 residues. This CDR3 is CASSSRSAREGYEQFF. The DNA of the CDR3 is TGTGCCAGCAGCTCCCGGAGTGCGCGGGAGGGCTATGAGCAGTTCTTC.

The chain couples TRBV6-2 or TRBV6-3 to TRBJ2-3, with D possibly being TRBD2 (6 bases). Trimming removed 2 bases from V and 3 bases from J, with 15 bases in between. This CDR3 has 16 amino acids. Germline assignment: CDR1 MNHEY and CDR2 SVGEGT. CDR3 protein: CASSYLPPGRTDTQYF. CDR3 nucleotide sequence: TGTGCCAGCAGTTACCTTCCTCCAGGGAGGACAGATACGCAGTATTTT.

This clone was recorded once. The genes are TRBV6-1 and TRBJ1-1; 7 nucleotides match TRBD1. V trimming: 4 bases; J trimming: 7 bases; junction bases outside the gene matches: 18. Per the germline V gene, CDR1 is MNHNS and CDR2 is SASEGT. The CDR3 contains 17 residues. CDR3 sequence: CASSVHGDSGFKVEAFF. The CDR3 DNA follows: TGTGCCAGCAGTGTACACGGGGACAGCGGCTTTAAGGTTGAAGCTTTCTTT.

V usage is TRBV5-1 and J usage is TRBJ1-4, with D unclear. The germline CDR1 and CDR2 sequences are SGHRS and YFSETQ. Trimming left V 3 bases short and J 3 bases short, with 18 bases between. The CDR3 runs to 17 residues. In DNA, the CDR3 is TGCGCCAGCAGCTGGGGTAATCGCGGAGGCTCTAATGAAAAACTGTTTTTT. Translating gives CASSWGNRGGSNEKLFF. Based on the CDR3 plus reference TRBV5-1 and TRBJ1-4, the full variable domain is KAGVTQTPRYLIKTRGQQVTLSCSPISGHRSVSWYQQTPGQGLQFLFEYFSETQRNKGNFPGRFSGRQFSNSRSEMNVSTLELGDSALYLCASSWGNRGGSNEKLFFGSGTQLSVL.

This chain joins TRBV13 and TRBJ1-2, with D perhaps matching TRBD1 (5 bases). Germline CDR1 PRHDT, CDR2 FYEKMQ (reference sequence). V lost 5 bases and J lost 4, with 14 bases in between. The CDR3 contains 14 residues. This chain's CDR3 is CASSTKGQLYGYTF. The CDR3 DNA reads TGTGCCAGCAGCACGAAGGGGCAGCTCTATGGCTACACCTTC.

The rearrangement joins TRBV4-2 to TRBJ1-1; no firm D call. The CDR3 has 13 residues. Germline V gene data show CDR1 as LGHNA and CDR2 as YNFKEQ. V was trimmed by 8 bases and J by 4 bases, leaving 14 bases between them. The CDR3 sequence is CASQEGSSTEAFF. Written as DNA, the CDR3 is TGTGCCAGCCAAGAAGGGAGTTCCACTGAAGCTTTCTTT.

This clone has only a few counts. The chain combines TRBV2 with TRBJ1-2, with 8 positions matching TRBD1. J lost 8 bases, V lost 4 bases, and 12 bases had no gene match. CDR1 is SNHLY, CDR2 FYNNEI, per germline. This CDR3 region has 15 residues. The CDR3 loop reads CASSARGQGLGGYTF. CDR3 nucleotides: TGTGCCAGCAGTGCTCGAGGACAGGGACTCGGCGGCTACACCTTC.

The chain joins TRBV27 to TRBJ2-4; D gene ambiguous. CDR3 size: 14 residues. Germline lookup yields CDR1 MNHEY and CDR2 SMNVEV (reference sequence). The V end lost 4 bases, the J end lost 0 bases, and 7 bases lay between the germline ends. The DNA for the CDR3 is TGTGCCAGCAGTTCCAGGTCAGCCAAAAACATTCAGTACTTC. This encodes CASSSRSAKNIQYF.

V gene TRBV7-9 combines with J gene TRBJ1-2; no definite D call. V dropped 1 base and J dropped 3 bases, with 6 bases sitting between them. CDR3 size: 13 residues. Germline V gives CDR1 SEHNR, CDR2 FQNEAQ (reference sequence). The CDR3 DNA reads TGTGCCAGCAGCTTAGACAACCACTATGGCTACACCTTC. It translates to CASSLDNHYGYTF.

The chain carries TRBV13 and TRBJ1-2, with 7 bases fitting TRBD1. The CDR3 consists of 12 residues. Germline loops: CDR1 PRHDT, CDR2 FYEKMQ (reference sequence). V was clipped by 1 base and J by 10 bases; unmatched bases: 3. The chain's CDR3 is CASSLAGTDYTF. In nucleotides, the CDR3 is TGTGCCAGCAGCTTAGCCGGGACAGACTACACCTTC.

The chain uses TRBV11-2 and TRBJ1-3, with 7 bases aligning to TRBD1. Germline V gene data show CDR1 as SGHAT and CDR2 as FQNNGV. The ends lost 4 bases at V and 5 bases at J; junction bases unmatched: 11. The CDR3 has 16 residues. CDR3 residues: CASSSPRGPRRNTIYF. CDR3 sequence (DNA): TGTGCCAGCAGCTCGCCTAGGGGGCCGCGCCGAAACACCATATATTTT.

This sequence joins TRBV30 and TRBJ1-1, with a tentative D call TRBD1 (5 bases). CDR1 GTSNPN and CDR2 SVGIG come from the germline V gene (reference sequence). CDR3 length equals 12 residues. The V and J ends lost 5 bases and 5 bases respectively, with 12 bases between them. The CDR3 DNA reads as TGTGCCTGGGCTCGGGGGAGAACTGAAGCTTTCTTT. Protein: CAWARGRTEAFF.

The genes are TRBV6-4 and TRBJ2-3; 7 nucleotides line up with TRBD2. The V and J ends lost 2 bases and 2 bases, in that order; junction bases with no gene match: 1. Germline lookup yields CDR1 MRHNA and CDR2 SNTAGT. This CDR3 is built from 14 residues. The CDR3 spells CASSDGRATDTQYF. Written as DNA, the CDR3 is TGTGCCAGCAGTGACGGGAGGGCCACAGATACGCAGTATTTT.

The chain couples TRBV30 to TRBJ2-4; 8 bases align to TRBD1. The germline V gene encodes CDR1 GTSNPN and CDR2 SVGIG (reference sequence). The CDR3 totals 15 residues. V shed 1 base and J 0 bases; nucleotides not matched to a gene: 2. As DNA, the CDR3 is TGTGCCTGGAGTGCAGGGGGCACAGCCAAAAACATTCAGTACTTC. Amino acids: CAWSAGGTAKNIQYF.

The chain joins TRBV19 to TRBJ2-1; the match to TRBD1 covers 9 bases. CDR1 is LNHDA, CDR2 SQIVND, per germline (reference sequence). The CDR3 is 14 residues long. Trimming removed 7 bases from V and 9 bases from J; junction bases left unmatched: 10. The CDR3 spells CASMARDRVVEQFF. Here the CDR3 DNA reads TGTGCCAGTATGGCCCGGGACAGGGTGGTTGAGCAGTTCTTC. The variable domain in full, with the rest retrieved from reference TRBV19 and TRBJ2-1, is DGGITQSPKYLFRKEGQNVTLSCEQNLNHDAMYWYRQDPGQGLRLIYYSQIVNDFQKGDIAEGYSVSREKKESFPLTVTSAQKNPTAFYLCASMARDRVVEQFFGPGTRLTVL.

The chain uses TRBV3-1 (or the pseudogene TRBV3-2) and TRBJ2-7; 7 nucleotides align to TRBD2. Trimming cost V 1 base and J 2 bases; bases outside gene matches: 2. Looked up from germline, CDR1 is LGHDT and CDR2 is YNNKEL (reference sequence). The CDR3 spans 14 residues. Here the CDR3 reads CASSQVRGAYEQYF. The DNA of the CDR3 is TGTGCCAGCAGCCAAGTTCGGGGGGCCTACGAGCAGTACTTC.

V and J are TRBV27 and TRBJ2-1, with D perhaps matching TRBD2 (6 bases). Germline V gene lookup returns CDR1 MNHEY and CDR2 SMNVEV (reference sequence). V gave up 7 bases and J gave up 7 bases, with 14 bases separating them. The CDR3 contains 13 residues. In DNA, the CDR3 is TGTGCCAGCACCCGATGGGACTTTAATGAGCAGTTCTTC. It encodes CASTRWDFNEQFF.

This clone came up once. The J gene is TRBJ1-3, the V gene TRBV13; 7 bases are shared with TRBD1. The germline gives CDR1 PRHDT, CDR2 FYEKMQ (reference sequence). CDR3 length equals 16 residues. Trimming at V came to 2 bases and at J to 0 bases, leaving 4 bases not matched to a gene. Here the CDR3 reads CASSLQGVFSGNTIYF. The CDR3 DNA sequence: TGTGCCAGCAGCTTACAGGGGGTGTTCTCTGGAAACACCATATATTTT.

The V gene is TRBV2, the J gene TRBJ1-1, with 10 bases identical to TRBD1. The CDR3 has 15 amino acids. Germline trimming cut 3 bases from V and 3 bases from J; bases unmatched to any gene: 4. Germline-derived CDR1 and CDR2 are SNHLY and FYNNEI. The CDR3 region is CASSDGQGGDTEAFF. The CDR3 DNA reads as TGTGCCAGCAGTGACGGACAGGGGGGTGACACTGAAGCTTTCTTT.

CDR3 loop: CASSHKGGGLNTEAFF. Written as DNA, the CDR3 is TGCGCCAGCAGCCATAAAGGGGGGGGACTGAACACTGAAGCTTTCTTT. The chain couples TRBV4-1 to TRBJ1-1; tentative D call: TRBD1 (6 bases). V lost 3 bases and J lost 0, with 14 bases in between. This CDR3 has 16 residues. Germline CDR1 is MGHRA and CDR2 is YSYEKL.

The chain uses TRBV11-2 and TRBJ2-7, with 7 bases aligning to TRBD1. With V trimmed by 0 bases and J by 3 bases, 5 bases remained unmatched. Germline CDR1 reads SGHAT; CDR2 reads FQNNGV. The CDR3 covers 15 residues. The CDR3 DNA is TGTGCCAGCAGCTTAGAGAGGGACAGACTCTACGAGCAGTACTTC. Translating gives CASSLERDRLYEQYF.